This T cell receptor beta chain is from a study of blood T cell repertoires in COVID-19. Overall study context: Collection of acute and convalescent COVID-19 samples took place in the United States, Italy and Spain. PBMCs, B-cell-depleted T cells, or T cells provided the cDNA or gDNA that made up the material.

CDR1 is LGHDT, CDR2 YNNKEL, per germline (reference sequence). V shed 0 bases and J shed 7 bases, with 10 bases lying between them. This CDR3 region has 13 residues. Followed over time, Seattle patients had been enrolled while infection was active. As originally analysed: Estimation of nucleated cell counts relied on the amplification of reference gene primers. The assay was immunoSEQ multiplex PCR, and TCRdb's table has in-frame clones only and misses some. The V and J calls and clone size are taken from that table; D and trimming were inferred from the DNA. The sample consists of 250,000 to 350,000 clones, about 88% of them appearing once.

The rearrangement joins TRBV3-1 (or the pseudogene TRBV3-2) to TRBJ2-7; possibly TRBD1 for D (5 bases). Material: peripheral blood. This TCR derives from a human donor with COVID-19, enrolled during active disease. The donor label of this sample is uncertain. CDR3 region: CASSQDRVGEQYF. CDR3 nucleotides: TGTGCCAGCAGCCAAGACAGGGTGGGGGAGCAGTACTTC.